These T cell receptor beta chains were read from a single sample in a study of OX40 agonist ivuxolimab in advanced cancers. Clones were sequenced by immunoSEQ multiplex PCR, and TCRdb holds only the in-frame ones, with some missing. The repertoire has tens of thousands of clones, about 80% of them found once; the top ten carry more than 9%. Sequences were derived from CD4+ or CD8+ T cells sorted from blood, sampled in a trial of the OX40 agonist ivuxolimab. The source of these receptors is an adult with an advanced solid tumor such as melanoma, head and neck, liver or kidney cancer. The conserved cysteine and the conserved F or W are not part of the CDR3 here.

TRBJ2-2 TRBV2 11 ASSVRSTGELF
TRBJ2-2 TRBV30 12 AWGTGGNTGELF
TRBJ2-3 TRBV30 10 AWSSSTDTQY
TRBJ2-3 TRBV5-1 14 ASSLPLAVEADTQY
TRBJ1-3 TRBV18 14 ASSPGGPGSGNTIY
TRBJ2-7 TRBV7-2 13 ASRLGASGNYEQY
TRBJ1-2 TRBV30 11 AWMGTTNYGYT
TRBJ2-5 TRBV7-9 13 ASSFVTGGSETQY
TRBJ2-7 TRBV6-1 13 ASSVSPAAPYEQY
TRBJ1-6 TRBV27 11 ASRDGGNSPLH
TRBJ1-1 TRBV13 12 ASSFPGQKTEAF
TRBJ2-4 TRBV5-1 12 ASSQGQAGHIQY
TRBJ2-3 TRBV10-3 11 AIGLAGADTQY
TRBJ2-4 TRBV6-5 12 ASSSPLSKNIQY
TRBJ1-4 TRBV11-2 13 ASSSDRNLNEKLF
TRBJ1-5 TRBV28 13 ASSQLTGGGQPQH
TRBJ2-5 TRBV9 11 ASSVDGQETQY
TRBJ2-5 TRBV28 11 ASSLMPQATQY
TRBJ2-2 TRBV5-1 12 ASSNYGNTGELF
TRBJ1-3 TRBV6-6 13 ASSYSAGTENTIY
TRBJ1-2 TRBV5-1 9 ASGTEYGYT
TRBJ1-2 TRBV6-4 15 APTVTRRGPTNYGYT
TRBJ2-7 TRBV15 11 ATSKAQSYEQY
TRBJ2-2 TRBV2 13 ASSVRGAGTGELF
TRBJ1-1 TRBV19 12 ASSIFEMNTEAF
TRBJ2-7 TRBV5-1 14 ASSRASSRSSYEQY
TRBJ2-2 TRBV5-4 13 ASSLGQGVSGELF
TRBJ2-7 TRBV4-1 13 ASSQVLGLAGGDH
TRBJ1-1 TRBV7-9 11 ASSLAGGSEAF
TRBJ2-7 TRBV11-3 14 ASSFCRQGSSYEQY
TRBJ1-1 TRBV11-2 12 ASSVRVGETEAF
TRBJ2-7 TRBV6-1 10 ASSRGSYEQY
TRBJ2-3 TRBV4-2 15 ASSRGTSVSSTDTQY
TRBJ2-2 TRBV19 13 ASSEGTGNTGELF
TRBJ2-4 TRBV2 14 ASTLGGGIAKNIQY
TRBJ2-1 TRBV6-5 10 ASNSLAGGEI
TRBJ1-5 TRBV19 12 ASSTPDRGQPQH
TRBJ2-7 TRBV6-5 14 ASSYSWPGQGNEQY
TRBJ1-1 TRBV5-8 11 ASSLRGDTEAF